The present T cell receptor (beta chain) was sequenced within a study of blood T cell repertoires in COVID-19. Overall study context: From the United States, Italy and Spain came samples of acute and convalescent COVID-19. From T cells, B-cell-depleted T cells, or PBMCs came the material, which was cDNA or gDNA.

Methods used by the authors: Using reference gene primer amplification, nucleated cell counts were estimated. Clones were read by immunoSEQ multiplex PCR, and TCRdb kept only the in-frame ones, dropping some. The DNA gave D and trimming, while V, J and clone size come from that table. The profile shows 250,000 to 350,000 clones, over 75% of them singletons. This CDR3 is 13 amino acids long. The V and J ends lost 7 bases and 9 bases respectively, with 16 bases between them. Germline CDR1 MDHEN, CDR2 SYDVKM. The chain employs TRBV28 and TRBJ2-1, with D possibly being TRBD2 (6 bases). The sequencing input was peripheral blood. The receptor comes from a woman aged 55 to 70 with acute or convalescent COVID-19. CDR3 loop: CASIPGGVGEQFF. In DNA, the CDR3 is TGTGCCAGCATCCCCGGCGGGGTAGGTGAGCAGTTCTTC.